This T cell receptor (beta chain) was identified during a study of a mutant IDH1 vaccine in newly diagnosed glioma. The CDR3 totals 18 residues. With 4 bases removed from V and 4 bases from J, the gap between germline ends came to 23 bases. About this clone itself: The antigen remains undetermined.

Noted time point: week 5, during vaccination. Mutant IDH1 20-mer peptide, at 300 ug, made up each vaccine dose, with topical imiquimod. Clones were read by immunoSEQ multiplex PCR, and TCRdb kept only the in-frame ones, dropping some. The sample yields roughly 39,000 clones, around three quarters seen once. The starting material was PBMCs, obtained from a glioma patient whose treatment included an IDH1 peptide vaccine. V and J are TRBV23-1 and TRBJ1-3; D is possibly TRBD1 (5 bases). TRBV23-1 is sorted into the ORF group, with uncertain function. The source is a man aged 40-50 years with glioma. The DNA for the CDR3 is TGCGCCAGCAGTCCCAAGGGGACCCGGGGCCACGAGGGAAACACCATATATTTT. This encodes CASSPKGTRGHEGNTIYF.